This TCR beta chain was found in a study of blood T cell repertoires in COVID-19. Study-level background: Donors in the United States, Italy and Spain gave samples during acute or convalescent COVID-19. PBMCs, B-cell-depleted T cells, or T cells were the source of the cDNA or gDNA that made up the material.

This clone has only one observation. As handled by the study authors: The authors estimated nucleated cell counts from reference gene primer amplification. Profiled with immunoSEQ multiplex PCR; TCRdb holds only in-frame clones, not every one. For V, J and clone size, that table is used; D and trimming come from the DNA. This table has more than 250,000 clones, 85% appearing once. The CDR3 has 14 amino acids. Germline V gene sequence: CDR1 LGHNA, CDR2 YSLEER. Between the trimmed V and J ends, which lost 0 bases and 12 bases, there was a span of 17 bases. This chain uses TRBV4-3 with TRBJ1-1; D may be TRBD1 (6 bases). The sequence was collected from a man between 45 and 60 years old with active or convalescent COVID-19. Sample: peripheral blood. Here the CDR3 DNA reads TGCGCCAGCAGCCAAGACCACGGGAGGGGGACGTCTTTCTTT. This gives the protein CASSQDHGRGTSFF.